This T cell receptor beta chain was recorded in a study of OX40 agonist ivuxolimab in advanced cancers. Across the whole study: Ivuxolimab, an agonistic anti-OX40 (CD134) antibody, was given to patients.

Profiled with immunoSEQ multiplex PCR; TCRdb holds only in-frame clones, not every one. Of about 36,000 clones in the sample, about 81% were seen once. From germline, CDR1 is SGHAT and CDR2 FQNNGV. Trimming left V 5 bases short and J 6 bases short, with 9 bases between. The CDR3 totals 12 residues. General study findings and limits: Certain nonresponders additionally had low normalized T-cell clonal expansion.

Remarks on this clone: What it recognizes is unknown.

The sample was CD4+ or CD8+ T cells sorted from blood, taken in a trial of the OX40 agonist ivuxolimab. This chain connects TRBV11-2 to TRBJ2-3, with a weak D call TRBD1 (6 bases). The origin of this receptor is an adult with an advanced solid tumor such as melanoma, head and neck, liver or kidney cancer. Written as DNA, the CDR3 is TGTGCCAGCAGCCCAGACAGGGATACGCAGTATTTT. Its protein is CASSPDRDTQYF.